These T cell receptor beta chains were read from a single sample in a study of blood T cell repertoires in COVID-19. TCRdb's copy holds only in-frame clones and misses some; the assay was immunoSEQ multiplex PCR. Among 88,000 or so clones listed, about 84% were seen once. Material: peripheral blood. All receptors come from a man aged 55 to 69 with acute or convalescent COVID-19. Both conserved end residues are part of each CDR3.

v_call cdr3_aa
TRBV6-1 CASSDQPTVGSGANVLTF
TRBV4-3 CASREDTGSSQPQHF
TRBV5-1 CASSFASRGDEQFF
TRBV5-6 CASSLYGTGHNSPLHF
TRBV11-2 CASSLGYIGQNYGYTF
TRBV7-2 CASSPTLYEQYF
TRBV19 CASRRTGVGDTEAFF
TRBV5-1 CASSQGTDSNQPQHF
TRBV7-9 CASSSNSGANVLTF
TRBV5-1 CASSPTGGVSGANVLTF
TRBV15 CATSRGHRETQYF
TRBV6-5 CASSYRGNTEAFF
TRBV5-1 CASSSGTSGTSIHEQFF
TRBV21-1 CASSKDRTSGTPGRYEQYF
TRBV10-3 CAISEGQGVVF
TRBV24-1 CATSDRVGGNEQFF
TRBV7-8 CASRPPGLVFQETQYF
TRBV27 CASSLLVSGELFF
TRBV6-5 CASSSINEQFF
TRBV7-2 CASSAGRGFVAFF
TRBV18 CASSPTVTTGEQYF
TRBV10-3 CAISDPTTRNYGYTF
TRBV2 CASKNSGGHYEQYF
TRBV19 CASSRTSGSLETQYF
TRBV27 CASSFPRQGSSTDTQYF
TRBV7-9 CASSFRDRGRGETQYF
TRBV5-4 CASSEDRDSTDTQHF
TRBV6-2/TRBV6-3 CASSFPGTIRYNSPLHF
TRBV4-1 CASSQEEATSFSSDTQYF
TRBV29-1 CSVGDWEGEQYF
TRBV4-3 CASSQAQGDEKLFF
TRBV24-1 CATSDLRLTDTQYF
TRBV19 CASIRGAGGADFTEAFF
TRBV5-4 CASSSRGRASGVGVNEQFF
TRBV6-6 CASTLERNHYNSPLHF
TRBV19 CASRTRGTGASLGNQPQHF
TRBV3-1/TRBV3-2 CASSLAGAGPNTEAFF
TRBV7-8 CASSLVTAGTPYEQYF
TRBV28 CASTSWGENTEAFF
TRBV4-1 CASSQREAGGQPQHF
TRBV5-4 CASSLGHYTGELFF
TRBV11-2 CASSLVAGGWGETQYF
TRBV5-4 CASSWDSNTGELFF
TRBV5-6 CASTRTGLSTEAFF
TRBV7-2 CASSLSGWKAYEQYF
TRBV11-3 CASSFGQGQNSPLHF
TRBV7-9 CASSSRVGTSNEQFF
TRBV5-4 CASSLQGPNYGYTF
TRBV7-9 CASSLGAGQQSNQPQHF
TRBV2 CASSDPGPGYEQYF
TRBV4-2 CASSQNLGGGITEAFF
TRBV7-8 CASSLDRTGMYSNQPQHF
TRBV19 CASSIRLGTGRNTGELFF
TRBV7-8 CASSLVPRPMGPSNQETQYF
TRBV27 CASSLRTSGTYEQYF
TRBV11-2 CASSLSPGRGRAFF
TRBV5-5 CASSGGQLKNYGYTF
TRBV10-2 CASSASGLGYTF
TRBV4-1 CASSQSRDSSYEQYF